These 15 T cell receptor beta chains were all obtained from the same sample, sequenced in a study of T cell responses to AZD1222 COVID-19 vaccine. TCRdb's table, derived via immunoSEQ multiplex PCR, lists solely in-frame clones and lacks some. This sample has approximately 85,000 clones, with around 85% found just once. The material was peripheral blood, obtained on day 0 of AZD1222 vaccination. These receptors all come from an adult in good health.

This chain connects TRBV29-1 to TRBJ2-2; maybe TRBD2 (5 bases). CDR3 length: 11 amino acids. V was clipped by 4 bases and J by 6 bases, with 6 bases between them. The germline V gene has CDR1 SQVTM and CDR2 ANQGSEA. CDR3 coding DNA: TGCAGCGTTGGGGGAGCCGGGGAGCTGTTTTTT. It translates to CSVGGAGELFF.

The genes are TRBV5-1 and TRBJ2-5; no firm D call. Trimming pared 0 bases from V and 5 bases from J, leaving 14 bases between. Germline V lookup: CDR1 SGHRS, CDR2 YFSETQ. The CDR3 extends over 15 amino acids. CDR3 protein: CASSLDGQSTETQYF. As DNA, the CDR3 is TGCGCCAGCAGCTTGGACGGCCAGTCAACGGAGACCCAGTACTTC.

This chain joins TRBV11-2 and TRBJ2-3, with 9 bases identical to TRBD2. J lost 3 bases, V lost 2 bases, and 3 bases had no gene match. The CDR3 sequence is 15 residues long. Germline lookup yields CDR1 SGHAT and CDR2 FQNNGV. The DNA for the CDR3 is TGTGCCAGCAGCTTACCCGGACTAGCGACAGATACGCAGTATTTT. This codes for CASSLPGLATDTQYF.

The V call is TRBV7-6, the J call TRBJ2-7; D is ambiguous. Trimming stripped 2 bases from V and 6 bases from J, with 17 bases between. Germline V lookup: CDR1 SGHVS, CDR2 FNYEAQ. The CDR3 spans 15 residues. The CDR3 DNA reads as TGTGCCAGCAGCTTATACTCCTCAGGAGAGAGCGAGCAGTACTTC. This sequence encodes CASSLYSSGESEQYF.

The CDR3 here is CAISSSGIGEQYF. CDR3 coding DNA: TGTGCCATCAGTTCTAGCGGGATTGGCGAGCAGTACTTC. This chain joins TRBV10-3 and TRBJ2-7, with TRBD2 matching 9 bases. Germline values: CDR1 ENHRY, CDR2 SYGVKD. This CDR3 is built from 13 residues. V shed 5 bases, J shed 6 bases, and the junction held 5 bases outside the gene matches.

This clone was seen only a few times. This chain links TRBV4-1 with TRBJ2-3; perhaps TRBD2 as D (6 bases). CDR1 and CDR2 (germline): MGHRA, YSYEKL. V was shortened by 1 base and J by 1 base, with 9 bases between the two germline ends. The CDR3 totals 15 residues. As DNA, the CDR3 is TGCGCCAGCAGCCAAGGACTAGTGGGCACAGATACGCAGTATTTT. Its protein is CASSQGLVGTDTQYF.

As DNA, the CDR3 is TGTGCCACCAACAGCGGGGGCCCCTCCTACGAGCAGTACTTC. Its translation is CATNSGGPSYEQYF. The chain links TRBV24-1 to TRBJ2-7; the match to TRBD2 covers 8 bases. The V segment lost 8 bases and the J segment 0 bases; nucleotides outside the gene matches: 5. CDR1 and CDR2 from the germline V gene are KGHDR and SFDVKD. The CDR3 extends over 14 amino acids.

This chain connects TRBV5-1 to TRBJ2-7; TRBD2 might be the D (7 bases). The CDR3 runs to 15 residues. The V end lost 0 bases, the J end lost 3 bases, and 13 bases lay between the germline ends. CDR1 is SGHRS, CDR2 YFSETQ, per germline. The CDR3 loop reads CASSLESGGGYEQYF. The DNA of the CDR3 is TGCGCCAGCAGCTTGGAGTCGGGGGGCGGCTACGAGCAGTACTTC.

This clone was seen a handful of times. This chain uses TRBV6-2 or TRBV6-3 with TRBJ2-1; 14 nucleotides line up with TRBD2. CDR1 MNHEY and CDR2 SVGEGT come from the germline V gene. V was clipped by 5 bases and J by 7 bases; unmatched bases: 10. The CDR3 has 17 residues. CDR3 sequence reads: CASSPSPGLAGVNEQFF. CDR3 nucleotides: TGTGCCAGCAGTCCCTCACCGGGACTAGCGGGAGTTAATGAGCAGTTCTTC.

V usage is TRBV28 and J usage is TRBJ1-1; D is ambiguous. Germline V lookup: CDR1 MDHEN, CDR2 SYDVKM. Between the trimmed V and J ends, which lost 7 bases and 5 bases, there was a span of 14 bases. CDR3 length: 13 amino acids. CDR3 loop: CASTRAGGTEAFF. The CDR3 nucleotides read TGTGCCAGCACCAGAGCGGGTGGTACTGAAGCTTTCTTT.

This clone was seen more than once but under ten times. The chain combines TRBV28 with TRBJ1-5, with TRBD1 matching over 9 bases. Trimming took 5 bases from V and 0 from J; bases not matched to a gene: 8. The CDR3 has 17 amino acids. CDR1 and CDR2 (germline): MDHEN, SYDVKM. The CDR3 DNA follows: TGTGCCAGCAGTCCCGGGACAGGGATTTATAGCAATCAGCCCCAGCATTTT. It specifies CASSPGTGIYSNQPQHF.

The chain is built from TRBV6-1 and TRBJ2-7; no clear D. CDR1 MNHNS and CDR2 SASEGT come from the germline V gene. There are 14 residues in the CDR3. The V and J ends lost 2 bases and 3 bases respectively, with 11 bases between them. The CDR3, as DNA: TGTGCCAGCAGTGAATTAGTTGGGAACTACGAGCAGTACTTC. It codes for CASSELVGNYEQYF.

The chain uses TRBV5-4 and TRBJ2-5; 9 bases are a match to TRBD2. The CDR3 loop spans 16 amino acids. Germline V gene sequence: CDR1 SGHNT, CDR2 YYREEE (reference sequence). The V and J ends lost 0 bases and 0 bases, in that order; junction bases with no gene match: 3. The CDR3 region is CASSLEAGGYQETQYF. The CDR3 nucleotides are TGTGCCAGCAGCTTGGAGGCGGGGGGGTACCAAGAGACCCAGTACTTC.

V is TRBV10-2 and J is TRBJ2-2, with 7 positions matching TRBD2. V lost 8 bases to trimming and J lost 2 bases; unmatched junction nucleotides: 8. Germline CDR1 is WSHSY and CDR2 is SAAADI. The CDR3 length is 15 residues. The CDR3 nucleotides are TGCGCCAGCGTGGCCGAGACTAGCAACACCGGGGAGCTGTTTTTT. Its translation is CASVAETSNTGELFF.

This clone has just a few counts. This chain connects TRBV6-2 or TRBV6-3 to TRBJ1-5, with D possibly TRBD1 on 6 matching bases. The CDR3 covers 15 residues. CDR1 and CDR2 (germline): MNHEY, SVGEGT. V lost 5 bases and J 2 bases, leaving 13 bases between the germline ends. CDR3 in amino acids: CASSGGGSGNQPQHF. Written as DNA, the CDR3 is TGTGCCAGCAGTGGAGGGGGTTCCGGCAATCAGCCCCAGCATTTT.